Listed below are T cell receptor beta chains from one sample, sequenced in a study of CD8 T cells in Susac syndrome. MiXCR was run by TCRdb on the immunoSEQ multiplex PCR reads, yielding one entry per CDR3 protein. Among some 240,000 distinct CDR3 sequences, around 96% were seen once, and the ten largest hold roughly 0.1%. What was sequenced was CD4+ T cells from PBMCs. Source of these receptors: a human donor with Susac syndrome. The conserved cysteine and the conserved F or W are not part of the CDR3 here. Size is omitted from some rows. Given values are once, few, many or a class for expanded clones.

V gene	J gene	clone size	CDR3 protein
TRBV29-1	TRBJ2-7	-	SVEFLGLAGGEQY
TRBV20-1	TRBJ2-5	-	SARGAVRREETQY
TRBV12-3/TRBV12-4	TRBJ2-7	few	ASSLRTGTYEQY
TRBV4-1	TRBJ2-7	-	ASSQGSSPRYEQY
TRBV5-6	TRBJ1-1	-	ASSLDPRGRGNTEAF
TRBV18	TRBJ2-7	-	ASSPKGGDGRNEQY
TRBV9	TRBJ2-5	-	ASSPFASGQTQY
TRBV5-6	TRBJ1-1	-	ASRQINTEAF
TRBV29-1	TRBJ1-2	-	SDARDRVYGYT
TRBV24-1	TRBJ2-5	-	ATSFGNQETQY
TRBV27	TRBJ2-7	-	ASSLSWEHEQY
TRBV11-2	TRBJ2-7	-	ASSQLGQGDYEQY
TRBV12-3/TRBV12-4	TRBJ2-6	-	GTRGSGANVLT
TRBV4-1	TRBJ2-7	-	ASSQPTGATYEQY
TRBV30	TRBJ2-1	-	AWRGTGSYNEQF
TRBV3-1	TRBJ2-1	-	ASSPLVGGLGEQF
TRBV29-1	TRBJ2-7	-	SVVVTSEVAREQY
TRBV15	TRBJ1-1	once	ATSRVGGLNTEAF
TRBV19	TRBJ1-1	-	ASSRTVRDTEAF
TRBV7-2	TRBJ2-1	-	ASSSPATHEQF
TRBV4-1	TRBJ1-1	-	ASSQQEGGPEAF
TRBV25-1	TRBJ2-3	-	ASSESSGANTDTQY
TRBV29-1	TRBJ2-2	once	SADRGQAHTGELF
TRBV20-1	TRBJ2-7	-	SAVPGLRYEQY
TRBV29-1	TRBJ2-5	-	SGAMDSWETQY
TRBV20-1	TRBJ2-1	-	SAEGWEGDNEQF
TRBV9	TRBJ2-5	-	ASSVGGPDQETQY
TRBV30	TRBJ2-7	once	AWSGQGFGSSYEQY
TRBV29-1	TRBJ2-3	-	SVVLAADTQY
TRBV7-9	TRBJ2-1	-	ASSRMGISYNEQF
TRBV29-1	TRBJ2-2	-	SVGNKGELF
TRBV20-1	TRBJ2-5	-	SARDMSRVGQETQY
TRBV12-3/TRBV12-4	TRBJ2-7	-	ASSLRGLAGPYEQY
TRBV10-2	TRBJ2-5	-	ASSESRVLEVRY